These T cell receptor beta chains were read from a single sample in a study of T cells expressing NK-cell markers. TCRdb reworked the 5' RACE reads into one entry per CDR3 protein, no DNA. The sample has about 450,000 distinct CDR3 sequences. Sequencing was carried out using blood T cells: a sorted CD56 or NKG2C T cell subset, CD4+ or CD8+ T cells, or bulk PBMC T cells (not recorded which). The receptors were gathered from a woman aged 18-69 years in good health. CDR3s include the opening cysteine and the closing phenylalanine or tryptophan. A row's size may be missing; if present it is once, few, many or a size class.

TRBJ2-4 . TRBV4-2 CASSREGSAQNIQYF
TRBJ1-4 . TRBV27 CASSSLGMGNEKLFF
TRBJ2-7 . TRBV29-1 CSGTGFNSYEQYF
TRBJ2-7 . TRBV7-9 CASSLKAESYEQYF
TRBJ1-4 . TRBV12-3/TRBV12-4 CASRTGSGKLFF
TRBJ2-3 . TRBV7-2 CASSPTRLASDTQYF
TRBJ1-1 . TRBV9 CASSGRDNTEAFF
TRBJ2-1 . TRBV18 CASSPTAPGGSYNEQFF
TRBJ1-6 . TRBV20-1 CSATGLISYNSPLHF
TRBJ2-7 medium-sized TRBV20-1 CSATGTRYSYEQYF
TRBJ1-6 . TRBV5-5 CASSFGQTTNSPLHF
TRBJ1-1 . TRBV27 CASSLFWTHEAFF
TRBJ2-2 . TRBV7-8 CASSPREGFDTGELFF
TRBJ1-1 . TRBV5-1 CASSGTPGQGRMTEAFF
TRBJ1-1 . TRBV30 CAWSYGSGTEAFF
TRBJ2-2 . TRBV6-5 CASSYSRTSGPGELFF
TRBJ2-3 . TRBV7-3 CASSPTVHTDTQYF